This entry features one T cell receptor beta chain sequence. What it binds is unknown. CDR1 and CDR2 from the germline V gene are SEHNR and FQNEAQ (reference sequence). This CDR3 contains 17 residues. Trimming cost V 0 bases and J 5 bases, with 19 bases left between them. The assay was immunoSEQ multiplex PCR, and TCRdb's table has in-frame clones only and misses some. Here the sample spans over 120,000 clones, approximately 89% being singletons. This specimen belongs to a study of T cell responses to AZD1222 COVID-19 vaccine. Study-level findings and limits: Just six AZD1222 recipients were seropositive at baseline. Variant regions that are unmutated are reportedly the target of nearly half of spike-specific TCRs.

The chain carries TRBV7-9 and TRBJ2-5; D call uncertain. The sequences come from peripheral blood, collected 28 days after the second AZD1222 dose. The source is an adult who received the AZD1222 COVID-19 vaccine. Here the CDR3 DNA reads TGTGCCAGCAGCTTAGCTGAGTGGGGTTTGTTTCGGGAGACCCAGTACTTC. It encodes CASSLAEWGLFRETQYF.